The 21 T cell receptor beta chains reported below all come from one sample, sequenced in a study of OX40 agonist ivuxolimab in advanced cancers. Profiled with immunoSEQ multiplex PCR; TCRdb holds only in-frame clones, not every one. Of 40,000 to 45,000 clones listed, around 90% are singletons. The material sequenced was CD4+ or CD8+ T cells sorted from blood, taken in a trial of the OX40 agonist ivuxolimab. The receptors here all came from an adult with an advanced solid tumor such as melanoma, head and neck, liver or kidney cancer.

Written as DNA, the CDR3 is TGTGCCAGCAGTTTATTATCAGGCCCCTACGAGCAGTACTTC. It translates to CASSLLSGPYEQYF. V is TRBV27 and J is TRBJ2-5; D is unresolved. The DNA matches TRBJ2-7 better at its end, which makes the J call doubtful. The CDR3 spans 14 residues. The germline V gene has CDR1 MNHEY and CDR2 SMNVEV (reference sequence).

The rearrangement joins TRBV7-9 to TRBJ1-1, with a possible D match to TRBD1 (6 bases). From germline, CDR1 is SEHNR and CDR2 FQNEAQ (reference sequence). CDR3 size: 17 residues. Trimming cost V 5 bases and J 1 base, with 20 bases left between them. CDR3 region: CASSPPAWGPGNTEAFF. CDR3 nucleotide sequence: TGTGCCAGCAGCCCCCCGGCGTGGGGGCCGGGGAACACTGAAGCTTTCTTT. The full variable domain, rest sourced from reference TRBV7-9 and TRBJ1-1, is DTGVSQNPRHKITKRGQNVTFRCDPISEHNRLYWYRQTLGQGPEFLTYFQNEAQLEKSRLLSDRFSAERPKGSFSTLEIQRTEQGDSAMYLCASSPPAWGPGNTEAFFGQGTRLTVV.

J is TRBJ2-7 and V is TRBV10-3, with D possibly matching TRBD1 (6 bases). The V end lost 6 bases, the J end lost 0 bases, and 12 bases lay between the germline ends. The CDR3 is made up of 14 amino acids. Germline values: CDR1 ENHRY, CDR2 SYGVKD. CDR3 DNA: TGTGCCATCAGGGACAGCCCTAACTCCTACGAGCAGTACTTC. Translation: CAIRDSPNSYEQYF.

The chain has TRBV30 and TRBJ2-7, with D possibly being TRBD1 (6 bases). The CDR3 has 14 residues. CDR1 is GTSNPN, CDR2 SVGIG, per germline (reference sequence). Trimming stripped 0 bases from V and 4 bases from J, with 13 bases between. CDR3 nucleotides: TGTGCCTGGAGTGTCACTACAGGGAGATACGAGCAGTACTTC. Translating gives CAWSVTTGRYEQYF.

This chain connects TRBV28 to TRBJ2-3; either TRBD1 or TRBD2 may supply D (5 bases each). There are 20 residues in the CDR3. V was clipped by 1 base and J by 5 bases, with 28 bases between them. The V gene's germline CDR1 is MDHEN and CDR2 SYDVKM. The CDR3 reads CASSLFGGYWGDRGIDTQYF. CDR3 sequence (DNA): TGTGCCAGCAGTTTATTTGGCGGATATTGGGGCGACCGAGGGATAGATACGCAGTATTTT.

The chain recombines TRBV19 with TRBJ2-7, with TRBD1 identical over 9 bases. V lost 6 bases, J lost 4 bases, and 7 bases stayed unmatched. Germline-derived CDR1 and CDR2 are LNHDA and SQIVND (reference sequence). CDR3 length: 14 amino acids. The CDR3 region has the DNA TGTGCCAGTAGCCCCGGGACAGGGTTTTACGAGCAGTACTTC. It codes for CASSPGTGFYEQYF.

The V call is TRBV16, the J call TRBJ2-2; no clear D. CDR3 length: 13 amino acids. V lost 2 bases and J lost 5, with 6 bases in between. The germline gives CDR1 KGHSY, CDR2 FQNENV. CDR3 sequence: CASSQVGTGELFF. Here the CDR3 DNA reads TGTGCCAGCAGCCAAGTGGGGACCGGGGAGCTGTTTTTT.

The CDR3 DNA reads as TGTGCCAGCAGCACGAGGGCCTTTAGCTCCTACAATGAGCAGTTCTTC. Translated, it gives CASSTRAFSSYNEQFF. The chain has TRBV21-1 and TRBJ2-1; TRBD2, as called in the table, went unchecked against the DNA. TRBV21-1 is a documented pseudogene. CDR3 length equals 16 residues.

This clone showed up just once. V is TRBV11-3 and J is TRBJ1-5; D is unclear. Trimming pared 0 bases from V and 6 bases from J, leaving 6 bases between. The CDR3 loop spans 13 amino acids. The V gene's germline CDR1 is SGHNT and CDR2 YENEEA. CDR3 sequence (DNA): TGTGCCAGCAGCTTAGATCCCGGTCAGCCCCAGCATTTT. Translating it yields CASSLDPGQPQHF.

The J gene is TRBJ1-4, the V gene TRBV6-5, with TRBD1 as a possible D gene (6 bases). Looked up from germline, CDR1 is MNHEY and CDR2 is SVGAGI. Between the trimmed V and J ends, which lost 5 bases and 8 bases, there was a span of 15 bases. The CDR3 extends over 14 amino acids. CDR3 in amino acids: CASSGTGGGEKLFF. DNA of the CDR3: TGTGCCAGCAGTGGAACAGGAGGGGGGGAAAAACTGTTTTTT.

The chain is built from TRBV11-2 and TRBJ1-1, with D maybe TRBD1 (6 bases). The CDR3 covers 15 residues. Germline V gives CDR1 SGHAT, CDR2 FQNNGV. V lost 5 bases to trimming and J lost 3 bases, with 16 bases between them. The CDR3 region is CASSAPTGEDTEAFF. CDR3 nucleotides: TGTGCCAGCAGCGCCCCGACAGGTGAGGACACTGAAGCTTTCTTT.

The chain employs TRBV27 and TRBJ2-5; unclear D gene. The length of the CDR3 is 14 residues. Germline CDR1 reads MNHEY; CDR2 reads SMNVEV (reference sequence). Trimming removed 2 bases from V and 8 bases from J, with 15 bases in between. This CDR3 is CASSLGLIAGTQYF. Written as DNA, the CDR3 is TGTGCCAGCAGTTTAGGTCTCATTGCCGGCACCCAGTACTTC.

The chain recombines TRBV5-7 with TRBJ2-5, with D perhaps matching TRBD1 or TRBD2 (5 bases each). TRBV5-7 falls under the ORF class, with uncertain function. V shed 4 bases and J shed 5 bases, with 9 bases lying between them. This CDR3 region has 12 residues. In DNA form, the CDR3 reads TGTGCCAGCAGCAGGGACGGGGAGACCCAGTACTTC. It translates to CASSRDGETQYF.

This chain joins TRBV27 and TRBJ1-1; tentative D call: TRBD1 (5 bases). Trimming pared 4 bases from V and 4 bases from J, leaving 10 bases between. The CDR3 runs to 13 residues. Germline V gene sequence: CDR1 MNHEY, CDR2 SMNVEV (reference sequence). The CDR3, as DNA: TGTGCCAGCAGTTCGGGACCGGGCACTGAAGCTTTCTTT. The encoded protein is CASSSGPGTEAFF.

V is TRBV7-9 and J is TRBJ2-7, with 9 bases matching TRBD2. The CDR3 runs 15 residues. Germline CDR1 reads SEHNR; CDR2 reads FQNEAQ (reference sequence). The trim removed 3 bases at V and 2 bases at J, leaving 5 bases unmatched. The CDR3 bases are TGTGCCAGCAGCTTTAGCGGGAGTGCAGCCTACGAGCAGTACTTC. Residues: CASSFSGSAAYEQYF.

J is TRBJ2-1 and V is TRBV5-1; 16 nucleotides line up with TRBD2. Trimming cost V 4 bases and J 0 bases; bases outside gene matches: 4. The CDR3 is 18 residues long. Germline V lookup: CDR1 SGHRS, CDR2 YFSETQ. CDR3 region: CASSMGLAGGPSYNEQFF. The CDR3 DNA reads as TGCGCCAGCAGCATGGGACTAGCGGGAGGGCCCTCCTACAATGAGCAGTTCTTC.

This chain connects TRBV7-8 to TRBJ2-7; D is possibly TRBD1 or TRBD2 (5 bases each). Trimming pared 2 bases from V and 5 bases from J, leaving 13 bases between. CDR3 length: 14 residues. Per the germline V gene, CDR1 is SGHVS and CDR2 is FQNEAQ. The CDR3 nucleotides are TGTGCCAGCAGCTTAAGGGACGCCCAGGACGAGCAGTACTTC. Amino acid sequence: CASSLRDAQDEQYF.

The chain uses TRBV6-1 and TRBJ1-1; D remains ambiguous. The CDR3 has 13 residues. V was cut by 5 bases and J by 4 bases, with 11 bases left in between. Germline assignment: CDR1 MNHNS and CDR2 SASEGT. The CDR3 DNA is TGTGCCAGCAGTTCCAATTGGGGCACTGAAGCTTTCTTT. It specifies CASSSNWGTEAFF.

The gene calls are TRBV1 and TRBJ1-1; the table gives TRBD1 as D, unverified against the DNA. TRBV1 is assigned pseudogene status. CDR3 length: 16 residues. CDR3 loop: CTSSQESEQGDTEAFF. In DNA form, the CDR3 reads TGCACCAGCAGCCAAGAGAGCGAACAGGGAGACACTGAAGCTTTCTTT.

The genes are TRBV7-9 and TRBJ2-2; 9 bases agree with TRBD1. J was trimmed by 3 bases and V by 4 bases; bases with no gene match: 3. This CDR3 contains 15 residues. From germline, CDR1 is SEHNR and CDR2 FQNEAQ (reference sequence). Here the CDR3 DNA reads TGTGCCAGCAGCTCCGGGACAGGGTACACCGGGGAGCTGTTTTTT. Translating gives CASSSGTGYTGELFF.

The rearrangement links TRBV5-4 to TRBJ2-3; 11 bases fit TRBD1. CDR3 length equals 17 residues. Trimming cost V 4 bases and J 0 bases; bases outside gene matches: 7. From germline, CDR1 is SGHNT and CDR2 YYREEE (reference sequence). Written as DNA, the CDR3 is TGTGCCAGCAGCCAGTTTGGACAGGGGGCTAGCACAGATACGCAGTATTTT. Its translation is CASSQFGQGASTDTQYF. The full variable domain, in which reference TRBV5-4 and TRBJ2-3 provide the parts outside the CDR3, is ETGVTQSPTHLIKTRGQQVTLRCSSQSGHNTVSWYQQALGQGPQFIFQYYREEENGRGNFPPRFSGLQFPNYSSELNVNALELDDSALYLCASSQFGQGASTDTQYFGPGTRLTVL.